Listed here is a single TCR beta chain. In this sample, this clonotype turned up a few times. Its antigen is unknown. It has no much larger one-base neighbor in the sample; base qualities were not kept. This entry comes from a study of regulatory T cells in long-lasting Graves disease (dated by TCRdb to the early 2020s). Background for the entire study: Persistent Graves' disease was defined as persistently positive TSH receptor autoantibodies together with antithyroid drug treatment for over 5 years. Persistent Graves' disease patients were compared with newly diagnosed Graves' disease patients by peripheral blood TCR sequencing and RNA sequencing. The study was conducted in China and was registered as a clinical trial. TCR sequencing covered 13 persistent and approximately 20 newly diagnosed Graves' disease patients, 33 samples in total. Antithyroid drugs had been taken for approximately 9.7 years on average by persistent Graves' disease patients in the clinical cohort. What the work shows at the level of the full study, not this receptor alone: Persistent disease showed preferential use of TRBV28, TRBJ1-2 and TRBJ2-5, whereas newly diagnosed disease favored TRBV20-1 and TRBJ2-1. Only the TCR beta chain was sequenced and analyzed. Lower TCR Shannon entropy and fewer highly expanded clones were observed in persistent Graves' disease patients than in newly diagnosed patients, which suggested clonal expansion. The authors noted that the small sample size was a limitation that may lower accuracy. Persistent patients shared more public clonotypes among themselves (around 2,800) than newly diagnosed patients did (over 950). Only peripheral blood was studied, because thyroid tissue, the primary lesion, was inaccessible.

Including the terminal cysteine and phenylalanine, the CDR3 comprises 15 residues. The sequence is cut down to CDR3 DNA, 45 bases in frame from base 1. The CDR1 and CDR2 encoded by the germline V gene are MGHDK and SYGVNS. Trimming accounts for 5 bases at V and 2 bases at J, while the number of junction bases matched to no gene is 6. The library was obtained by multiplex PCR. TCRdb names Illumina HiSeq 4000 as the instrument used. To build TCR beta libraries, CDR3 regions were amplified by Arm-PCR using iRepertoire HTBI primers. Gel purification was performed on PCR products prior to sequencing. As for the authors' bioinformatics: Gene usage analysis of CDR3 amino acid clonotypes relied on the approximately 68 TRBV and 14 TRBJ segments identified across samples. COPE and FqMerger were used to merge the filtered high-quality paired reads into contigs. Contigs were aligned with BLAST to IMGT TRBV, TRBD and TRBJ reference genes, and CDR3 was defined per IMGT. Any clonotype with a frequency above 0.1% was counted as a highly expanded clone. Shannon entropy served as the measure of repertoire diversity, while the Gini coefficient captured V-J evenness. A clonotype was considered public if more than one individual shared it. TCRdb redid the processing of the public reads, applying fastp at Q25 and MiXCR, and retained in-frame beta chains. When rows share a CDR3 protein, they turn into one entry using the most common DNA and genes. TCRdb's processing, not the study's, gives the V and J calls here. Recorded for this sample are roughly 400,000 distinct CDR3 sequences; more than 20% of them occurred a single time. The ten largest clonotypes hold around 20% of the sample.

The sample's time point label, in plain terms: persistent/refractory GD, antithyroid drugs over 5 years with positive TRAb. For both TCR sequencing and RNA sequencing, RNA was extracted from PBMCs in TRIzol. The diagnosis of Graves' disease followed American Thyroid Association guidelines. The patients came from an endocrinology department in Xi'an, China. Each patient gave approximately 9 milliliters of peripheral blood, collected in an EDTA anticoagulant tube. Ficoll Paque Plus density gradient separation was used to isolate PBMCs, and no further T cell sorting was performed. An Agilent 2100 Bioanalyzer and agarose gel were used to check RNA quality, while a NanoDrop 2000 measured RNA concentration.

This receptor was taken from a female donor with Graves disease. Sequenced here: peripheral blood mononuclear cells (PBMCs), sampled when the disease was refractory, from a patient treated with antithyroid drugs. The V and J segments used are TRBV25-1 and TRBJ2-3; 8 central nucleotides agree with TRBD2. The CDR3 has the sequence CASSRGGSNTDTQYF. The sequenced DNA is TGTGCCAGCAGTCGGGGGGGATCCAACACAGATACGCAGTATTTT.